This is a list of T cell receptor beta chains from one sample in a study of blood T cell repertoires in COVID-19. Clones were read by immunoSEQ multiplex PCR, and TCRdb kept only the in-frame ones, dropping some. The sample has 130,000 to 150,000 clones, about 85% seen once. Sequenced: peripheral blood. All receptors derive from a human donor with acute or convalescent COVID-19. The donor label of this sample is uncertain. Both conserved end residues are part of each CDR3. The D gene is left open where the match is weak. Clone size appears in some rows only: once, few, many, or a class for an expanded clone.

d_gene,v_gene,abundance,j_gene,CDR3aa,CDR3nt
TRBD1,TRBV7-3,-,TRBJ2-2,CASSSRTGAGGELFF,TGTGCCAGCAGCTCCAGAACAGGGGCTGGAGGGGAGCTGTTTTTT
TRBD2,TRBV7-2,-,TRBJ2-3,CASSSGLAGDGTDTQYF,TGTGCCAGCAGCTCCGGACTAGCGGGAGATGGTACAGATACGCAGTATTTT
-,TRBV7-7,-,TRBJ2-1,CASSWGQNNEQFF,TGTGCTAGCAGCTGGGGACAAAACAATGAGCAGTTCTTC
TRBD1,TRBV7-9,few,TRBJ1-3,CASSLGGGNTIYF,TGTGCCAGCAGCTTAGGAGGGGGCAACACCATATATTTT
-,TRBV11-2,-,TRBJ2-5,CASSLLGTQYF,TGTGCCAGCAGCTTACTAGGGACCCAGTACTTC
-,TRBV19,-,TRBJ1-1,CASSITLNTEAFF,TGTGCCAGTAGTATTACGCTAAACACTGAAGCTTTCTTT
TRBD1,TRBV5-8,-,TRBJ1-2,CASSLVMGDRGYRHGYTF,TGTGCCAGCAGCTTGGTGATGGGGGACAGGGGTTACCGGCATGGCTACACCTTC
TRBD1,TRBV18,-,TRBJ1-2,CASSPRPGTGGPAYGYTF,TGTGCCAGCTCACCGCGTCCCGGGACAGGGGGCCCCGCCTATGGCTACACCTTC
-,TRBV19,-,TRBJ1-5,CASSIRIAAGNSNQPQHF,TGTGCCAGTAGTATCAGGATCGCCGCGGGCAATAGCAATCAGCCCCAGCATTTT
TRBD1,TRBV18,-,TRBJ1-6,CASSRPGQGSNSPLHF,TGTGCCAGCTCACGGCCGGGACAGGGAAGTAATTCACCCCTCCACTTT
-,TRBV7-9,-,TRBJ2-7,CASSVPDTFYEQYF,TGTGCCAGCAGCGTCCCGGACACTTTTTACGAGCAGTACTTC
-,TRBV5-4,-,TRBJ1-1,CASSRDRANTEAFF,TGTGCCAGCAGCCGAGACAGAGCGAACACTGAAGCTTTCTTT
-,TRBV19,-,TRBJ1-1,CASSRGPEFTEAFF,TGTGCCAGTAGTAGGGGGCCAGAATTCACTGAAGCTTTCTTT
TRBD2,TRBV19,-,TRBJ2-5,CASQSGGAVQETQYF,TGTGCCAGCCAGAGCGGGGGGGCCGTTCAAGAGACCCAGTACTTC
-,TRBV10-2,-,TRBJ1-3,CASSEQGSGNTIYF,TGCGCCAGCAGTGAGCAGGGATCTGGAAACACCATATATTTT
-,TRBV7-8,-,TRBJ2-3,CASSLAGGGETDTQYF,TGTGCCAGCAGCTTAGCGGGAGGTGGGGAAACAGATACGCAGTATTTT
TRBD1,TRBV6-5,once,TRBJ1-2,CASSHRGGGYTF,TGTGCCAGCAGCCACAGGGGTGGTGGCTACACCTTC
TRBD2,TRBV5-4,-,TRBJ2-3,CASSPLAASTDTQYF,TGTGCCAGCAGCCCCCTAGCGGCTAGCACAGATACGCAGTATTTT
TRBD2,TRBV30,-,TRBJ2-1,CAWDRSAGEYNEQFF,TGTGCCTGGGATCGATCCGCGGGAGAGTACAATGAGCAGTTCTTC
TRBD1,TRBV11-2,-,TRBJ1-5,CASSSGTGASNQPQHF,TGTGCCAGCAGCTCTGGGACAGGGGCGAGCAATCAGCCCCAGCATTTT
-,TRBV10-3,-,TRBJ2-7,CAIRAGAWSYEQYF,TGTGCCATCAGGGCTGGGGCGTGGAGCTACGAGCAGTACTTC
-,TRBV24-1,-,TRBJ2-1,CATSDQGWGEQFF,TGTGCCACCAGTGATCAGGGATGGGGTGAGCAGTTCTTC
-,TRBV2,-,TRBJ1-6,CASREESSYNSPLHF,TGTGCCAGCAGAGAGGAGAGCTCCTATAATTCACCCCTCCACTTT
TRBD1,TRBV10-3,-,TRBJ2-7,CAITMDRGRYEQYF,TGTGCCATCACCATGGACAGGGGTCGCTACGAGCAGTACTTC
-,TRBV12-3/TRBV12-4,-,TRBJ1-6,CASSFANSPLHF,TGTGCCAGCAGTTTCGCGAATTCACCCCTCCACTTT
-,TRBV24-1,-,TRBJ1-1,CATSVLSGLNTEAFF,TGTGCCACCAGTGTCTTATCAGGGCTGAACACTGAAGCTTTCTTT
TRBD2,TRBV2,-,TRBJ2-1,CASSERSGGANEQFF,TGTGCCAGCAGTGAACGGAGCGGGGGGGCTAATGAGCAGTTCTTC
-,TRBV4-3,once,TRBJ2-7,CASSQVFPTYEQYF,TGCGCCAGCAGCCAAGTTTTCCCAACCTACGAGCAGTACTTC
-,TRBV5-1,-,TRBJ2-3,CASSLGQALGDTQYF,TGCGCCAGCAGCTTGGGACAGGCCCTAGGGGATACGCAGTATTTT
-,TRBV27,-,TRBJ2-3,CASRRTGTDTQYF,TGTGCCAGCAGAAGGACGGGAACAGATACGCAGTATTTT
TRBD2,TRBV12-3/TRBV12-4,-,TRBJ2-5,CASGLAGGETQYF,TGTGCCTCGGGACTAGCGGGGGGGGAGACCCAGTACTTC
-,TRBV19,-,TRBJ1-1,CASSNLDSNTEAFF,TGTGCCAGTAGTAACCTAGACTCGAACACTGAAGCTTTCTTT
TRBD2,TRBV7-2,-,TRBJ2-7,CASSYLTSGYSYEQYF,TGTGCCAGCAGCTACCTAACTAGCGGGTACTCCTACGAGCAGTACTTC
-,TRBV9,-,TRBJ2-2,CASRVQGSAGELFF,TGTGCCAGCAGAGTTCAGGGGTCCGCCGGGGAGCTGTTTTTT
-,TRBV14,once,TRBJ1-6,CASSIQVASPLHF,TGTGCCAGCAGCATCCAAGTTGCGTCACCCCTCCACTTT
TRBD2,TRBV7-3,-,TRBJ2-1,CANSPSGGYNEQFF,TGTGCCAACAGCCCTAGCGGGGGGTACAATGAGCAGTTCTTC
TRBD2,TRBV27,-,TRBJ2-1,CASSLGRLAAYNEQFF,TGTGCCAGCAGTTTAGGCCGACTAGCGGCCTACAATGAGCAGTTCTTC
-,TRBV6-5,-,TRBJ1-5,CASTTGNQPQHF,TGTGCCAGCACCACAGGGAATCAGCCCCAGCATTTT
-,TRBV15,-,TRBJ1-5,CATSGDPVSQPQHF,TGTGCCACCAGCGGAGACCCCGTGAGTCAGCCCCAGCATTTT
TRBD1,TRBV5-5,few,TRBJ2-2,CASSVDRGLGGELFF,TGTGCCAGCAGCGTGGACAGGGGGCTAGGCGGGGAGCTGTTTTTT
-,TRBV27,once,TRBJ2-1,CASSLKQGTYNEQFF,TGTGCCAGCAGTTTAAAACAGGGTACCTACAATGAGCAGTTCTTC
-,TRBV19,-,TRBJ1-2,CASSITGQGGYGYTF,TGTGCCAGTAGTATAACCGGGCAGGGAGGCTATGGCTACACCTTC
TRBD2,TRBV28,-,TRBJ2-1,CASGWGGLNEQFF,TGTGCCAGCGGGTGGGGGGGATTAAATGAGCAGTTCTTC
TRBD1,TRBV4-1,-,TRBJ1-1,CASSTVGQGVTEAFF,TGCGCCAGCAGCACGGTCGGACAGGGAGTAACTGAAGCTTTCTTT